The rows below give T cell receptor beta chains drawn from one sample of a study of cytomegalovirus exposure and HLA in healthy donors. The repertoire was sequenced with immunoSEQ multiplex PCR; TCRdb's copy has only in-frame clones and lacks some. The sample has about 99,000 clones, around three quarters seen once. The sequenced material came from PBMCs. These receptors were obtained from a male donor in good health and CMV-seropositive. Both conserved end residues are part of each CDR3. Each record gives: clone size, J gene, V gene, D gene, CDR3 DNA, CDR3 protein. A D gene is named only where the DNA matches it firmly. The size field is filled for only some rows; it gives once, few, many or a size class.

-,TRBJ2-7,TRBV21-1,-,TGTGCCAGCAGATCCGCCGGGAACGAGCAGTACTTC,CASRSAGNEQYF
-,TRBJ1-6,TRBV9,-,TGTGCCAGCAGCCGGCGGAGCTCCTATAATTCACCCCTCCACTTT,CASSRRSSYNSPLHF
once,TRBJ1-6,TRBV5-6,TRBD1,TGTGCCAGCGCGTTGGGGACAGCTAGCTCCTATAATTCACCCCTCCACTTT,CASALGTASSYNSPLHF
-,TRBJ1-3,TRBV27,TRBD1,TGTGCCAGCAGTTCAGGACAGGGGGCGTATGGAAACACCATATATTTT,CASSSGQGAYGNTIYF
-,TRBJ2-5,TRBV9,-,TGTGCCAGCAGCGTAGGGGGGCGAGCGGTGTACCAAGAGACCCAGTACTTC,CASSVGGRAVYQETQYF
-,TRBJ1-5,TRBV27,-,TGTGCCAGCAGTCCCTGGATGCAGGGCAATAGCAATCAGCCCCAGCATTTT,CASSPWMQGNSNQPQHF
-,TRBJ1-2,TRBV4-3,-,TGCGCCAGCAGCCCCCGAGGGTCCTCGTCGGTCGGCTATGGCTACACCTTC,CASSPRGSSSVGYGYTF
once,TRBJ1-1,TRBV5-7,-,TGTGCCAGCAGCTTGAACAACGGACAGAACACTGAAGCTTTCTTT,CASSLNNGQNTEAFF
-,TRBJ2-5,TRBV7-2,-,TGTGCCAGCAGCTTAGGAGGGAGGGAGACCCAGTACTTC,CASSLGGRETQYF
-,TRBJ2-6,TRBV30,-,TGTGCCTGGAGGCGGGTGGGGTCTGGGGCCAACGTCCTGACTTTC,CAWRRVGSGANVLTF
-,TRBJ2-7,TRBV2,-,TGTGCCAGCAGTGAACATCAGGGTTCCTACGAGCAGTACTTC,CASSEHQGSYEQYF
-,TRBJ2-1,TRBV5-1,TRBD2,TGCGCCAGCAGCTTGGAGTCTAGCGGCAATGAGCAGTTCTTC,CASSLESSGNEQFF
-,TRBJ1-1,TRBV27,TRBD1,TGTGCCAGCAGTCCACAGGGGGGTGGGGGGAAAGCTTTCTTT,CASSPQGGGGKAFF
-,TRBJ1-1,TRBV6-1,-,TGTGCCAGCATAAAGCGGATAGAGAACACTGAAGCTTTCTTT,CASIKRIENTEAFF
-,TRBJ2-1,TRBV29-1,TRBD2,TGCAGCGTTAGCGGGGGGAACAATGAGCAGTTCTTC,CSVSGGNNEQFF
few,TRBJ1-6,TRBV14,TRBD1,TGTGCCAGCAGCCTCCAGGGGGCGCGGGATTCACCCCTCCACTTT,CASSLQGARDSPLHF
few,TRBJ1-5,TRBV4-3,-,TGCGCCAGCAGCCAAGACCGGGGGGAGGGGCAGCCCCAGCATTTT,CASSQDRGEGQPQHF
-,TRBJ2-3,TRBV20-1,-,TGCAGTGCTGGGACACCAGATACGCAGTATTTT,CSAGTPDTQYF
-,TRBJ2-7,TRBV4-1,TRBD2,TGCGCCAGCAGCCAAGAAGAAAGGGGAGGGCCCTACGAGCAGTACTTC,CASSQEERGGPYEQYF
-,TRBJ1-3,TRBV14,-,TGTGCCAGCAGCCAAAGCGGAAACACCATATATTTT,CASSQSGNTIYF
-,TRBJ1-2,TRBV7-2,-,TGTGCCAGCAGCCCCGGGAGCTATGGCTACACCTTC,CASSPGSYGYTF
once,TRBJ2-7,TRBV21-1,-,TGTGCCAGCAGCAAACTGACAGGGGGGAGCTCCTACGAGCAGTACTTC,CASSKLTGGSSYEQYF
-,TRBJ2-1,TRBV2,-,TGTGCCAGCTCCCGGAATACAGGCAATGAGCAGTTCTTC,CASSRNTGNEQFF
-,TRBJ1-4,TRBV5-1,-,TGCGCCAGCAGCTTGGCCCGGCGGGATGAAAAACTGTTTTTT,CASSLARRDEKLFF
-,TRBJ1-4,TRBV9,TRBD1,TGTGCCAGCAGCGTAGAGGGGACAGGGAATGAAAAACTGTTTTTT,CASSVEGTGNEKLFF
many,TRBJ1-2,TRBV9,TRBD1,TGTGCCAGCAGCGCGGACAGGAACTATGGCTACACCTTC,CASSADRNYGYTF
few,TRBJ2-1,TRBV7-9,TRBD2,TGTGCCAGCAGTCCAAAGCTAGCGGGGGGGCTCAATGAGCAGTTCTTC,CASSPKLAGGLNEQFF
-,TRBJ1-1,TRBV7-9,-,TGTGCCAGCATCAGGGACAATACGAACACTGAAGCTTTCTTT,CASIRDNTNTEAFF
-,TRBJ1-5,TRBV2,TRBD1,TGTGCCAGCAGTGGCACGGGACAGGGCAATCAGCCCCAGCATTTT,CASSGTGQGNQPQHF
once,TRBJ2-7,TRBV18,TRBD2,TGTGCCAGCTCACCAATCGGGGGGGCCCCTGTGAGTGAGCAGTACTTC,CASSPIGGAPVSEQYF
-,TRBJ2-3,TRBV6-4,-,TGTGCCAGCAGTGACCCAGGCAGGGCAGATACGCAGTATTTT,CASSDPGRADTQYF
-,TRBJ1-4,TRBV19,-,TGTGCCAGTAGTATAGAGGTCAGGGCAGGGTACGAAAAACTGTTTTTT,CASSIEVRAGYEKLFF
once,TRBJ1-1,TRBV29-1,-,TGCAGCGCTTTGCGCCCTCCCCAACACACTGAAGCTTTCTTT,CSALRPPQHTEAFF
-,TRBJ1-1,TRBV6-5,-,TGTGCCAGCAGTAAAGGACAACCGAACACTGAAGCTTTCTTT,CASSKGQPNTEAFF
-,TRBJ1-1,TRBV10-1,-,TGCGCCAGCAGTGACGAGACTGAAGCTTTCTTT,CASSDETEAFF
-,TRBJ1-1,TRBV18,-,TGTGCCAGCTCACCGACTACAGGGCTTGACACTGAAGCTTTCTTT,CASSPTTGLDTEAFF
once,TRBJ2-7,TRBV19,-,TGTGCCAGTAGTATCAGTCGATCCTACGAGCAGTACTTC,CASSISRSYEQYF
-,TRBJ2-3,TRBV7-2,-,TGTGCCAGCAGCTTAAACGGGGGGCACACAGATACGCAGTATTTT,CASSLNGGHTDTQYF
-,TRBJ2-7,TRBV19,TRBD1,TGTGCCAGTAGTATAGGGACAGGGGGCTACGAGCAGTACTTC,CASSIGTGGYEQYF
-,TRBJ2-6,TRBV29-1,-,TGCAGCGTGCTAGGAGCCGGGGCCAACGTCCTGACTTTC,CSVLGAGANVLTF
-,TRBJ1-2,TRBV6-5,TRBD1,TGTGCCAGCAGTTACTCGTCGACAGGGGTCTATGGCTACACCTTC,CASSYSSTGVYGYTF
-,TRBJ1-6,TRBV6-1,TRBD1,TGTGCCAGCCGCGGGACAGGTGCGAACTCACCCCTCCACTTT,CASRGTGANSPLHF
-,TRBJ2-1,TRBV4-2,-,TGTGCCAGCAGCCAAGAAATCCAATCCCTAAGCAATGAGCAGTTCTTC,CASSQEIQSLSNEQFF
few,TRBJ1-5,TRBV27,-,TGTGCCAGCAGTTTATACAGGAATCAGCCCCAGCATTTT,CASSLYRNQPQHF
few,TRBJ1-6,TRBV19,TRBD1,TGTGCCAGTAGTACGGACAGGGTCAATTATTCACCCCTCCACTTT,CASSTDRVNYSPLHF
-,TRBJ1-2,TRBV4-1,TRBD1,TGCGCCAGCAGCCAAGTCCGACAGGGTAACTATGGCTACACCTTC,CASSQVRQGNYGYTF
-,TRBJ2-3,TRBV14,-,TGTGCCAGCAGCCCCGGGAACGCAGATACGCAGTATTTT,CASSPGNADTQYF
-,TRBJ1-5,TRBV7-6,TRBD1,TGTGCCAGCAGCCCCGACAGGGGGCTAATGAGGAATCAGCCCCAGCATTTT,CASSPDRGLMRNQPQHF
-,TRBJ1-4,TRBV5-4,TRBD1,TGTGCCAGCAGCTTCCGGACAGGGGAGGGGGAAAAACTGTTTTTT,CASSFRTGEGEKLFF
few,TRBJ2-7,TRBV5-6,TRBD2,TGTGCCAGCAGCTTGGGGCTAGCGGGGACCTACGAGCAGTACTTC,CASSLGLAGTYEQYF
few,TRBJ1-6,TRBV7-9,TRBD1,TGTGCCAGCAGCCCCGGACAGGCCAACAATAATTCACCCCTCCACTTT,CASSPGQANNNSPLHF
-,TRBJ2-5,TRBV18,TRBD1,TGTGCCAGCTCATCCCGACAGGGGTCGGGAGAGACCCAGTACTTC,CASSSRQGSGETQYF
-,TRBJ1-3,TRBV12-5,-,TGTGCTAGTGGACTGACAGTCGGACCTGGAAACACCATATATTTT,CASGLTVGPGNTIYF
-,TRBJ1-4,TRBV9,TRBD1,TGTGCCAGCAGCGTGACGATACAGGGGGCCGGTGAAAAACTGTTTTTT,CASSVTIQGAGEKLFF
-,TRBJ1-3,TRBV7-9,TRBD1,TGTGCCAGCAGAGAGGGGGCGGGAAACACCATATATTTT,CASREGAGNTIYF
-,TRBJ2-1,TRBV30,-,TGTGCCTGGAGTAAAGACAGTCCCAATGAGCAGTTCTTC,CAWSKDSPNEQFF
-,TRBJ1-5,TRBV30,-,TGTGCCTGGAGTGCGGGATGGAATCAGCCCCAGCATTTT,CAWSAGWNQPQHF
-,TRBJ1-4,TRBV6-6,-,TGTGCCAGCAGTTACCATACGGGGGACGAAAAACTGTTTTTT,CASSYHTGDEKLFF
few,TRBJ1-1,TRBV5-6,TRBD1,TGTGCCAGCAGCTTGGGGACAGGGCACACTGAAGCTTTCTTT,CASSLGTGHTEAFF